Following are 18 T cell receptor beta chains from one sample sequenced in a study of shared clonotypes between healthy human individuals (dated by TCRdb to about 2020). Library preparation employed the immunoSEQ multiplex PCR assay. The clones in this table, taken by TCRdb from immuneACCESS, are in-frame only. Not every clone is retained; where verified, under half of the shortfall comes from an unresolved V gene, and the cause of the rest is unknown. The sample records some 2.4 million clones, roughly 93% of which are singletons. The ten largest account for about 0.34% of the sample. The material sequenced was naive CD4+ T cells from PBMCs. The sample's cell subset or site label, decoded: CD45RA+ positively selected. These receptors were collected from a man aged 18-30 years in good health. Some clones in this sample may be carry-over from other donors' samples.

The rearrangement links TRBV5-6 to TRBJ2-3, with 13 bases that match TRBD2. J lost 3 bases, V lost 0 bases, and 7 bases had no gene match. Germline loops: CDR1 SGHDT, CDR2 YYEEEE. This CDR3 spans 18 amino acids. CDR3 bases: TGTGCCAGCAGCTTGGCCCTAGGACTAGCGGGAGAGACAGATACGCAGTATTTT. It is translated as CASSLALGLAGETDTQYF.

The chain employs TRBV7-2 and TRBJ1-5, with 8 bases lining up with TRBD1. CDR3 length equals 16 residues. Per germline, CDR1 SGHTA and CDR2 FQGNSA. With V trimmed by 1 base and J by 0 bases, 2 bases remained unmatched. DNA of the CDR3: TGTGCCAGCAGCTTAGATACAGGGGGTAGCAATCAGCCCCAGCATTTT. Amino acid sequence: CASSLDTGGSNQPQHF.

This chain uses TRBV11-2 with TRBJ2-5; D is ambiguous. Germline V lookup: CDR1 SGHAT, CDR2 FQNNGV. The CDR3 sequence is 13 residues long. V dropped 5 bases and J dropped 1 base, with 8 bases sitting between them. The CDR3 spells CASSPTVQETQYF. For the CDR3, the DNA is TGTGCCAGCAGCCCGACGGTCCAAGAGACCCAGTACTTC.

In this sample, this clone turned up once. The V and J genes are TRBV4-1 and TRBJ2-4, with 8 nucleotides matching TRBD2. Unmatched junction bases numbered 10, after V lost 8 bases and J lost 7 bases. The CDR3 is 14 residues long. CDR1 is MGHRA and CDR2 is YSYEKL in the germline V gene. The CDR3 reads CASQNSGNGNIQYF. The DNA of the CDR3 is TGCGCCAGCCAAAATAGCGGGAATGGGAACATTCAGTACTTC.

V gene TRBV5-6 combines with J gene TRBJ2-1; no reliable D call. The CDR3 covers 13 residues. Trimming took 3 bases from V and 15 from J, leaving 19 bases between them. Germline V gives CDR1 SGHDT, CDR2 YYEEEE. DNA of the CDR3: TGTGCCAGCAGCTCTTACGAGGCCCCGGTCCGGTTCTTC. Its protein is CASSSYEAPVRFF.

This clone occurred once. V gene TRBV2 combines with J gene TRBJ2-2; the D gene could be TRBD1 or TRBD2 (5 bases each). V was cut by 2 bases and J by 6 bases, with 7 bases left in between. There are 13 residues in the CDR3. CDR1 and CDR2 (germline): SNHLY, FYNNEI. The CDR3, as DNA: TGTGCCAGCAGTGAATGGGACGCCGGGGAGCTGTTTTTT. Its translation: CASSEWDAGELFF. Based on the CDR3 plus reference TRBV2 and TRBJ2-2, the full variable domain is EPEVTQTPSHQVTQMGQEVILRCVPISNHLYFYWYRQILGQKVEFLVSFYNNEISEKSEIFDDQFSVERPDGSNFTLKIRSTKLEDSAMYFCASSEWDAGELFFGEGSRLTVL.

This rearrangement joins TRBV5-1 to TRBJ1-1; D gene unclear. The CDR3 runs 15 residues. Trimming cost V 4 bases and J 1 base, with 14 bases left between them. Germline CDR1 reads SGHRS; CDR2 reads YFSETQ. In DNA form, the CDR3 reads TGCGCCAGCAGCCCGGTAGGGCCGGGGAACACTGAAGCTTTCTTT. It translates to CASSPVGPGNTEAFF.

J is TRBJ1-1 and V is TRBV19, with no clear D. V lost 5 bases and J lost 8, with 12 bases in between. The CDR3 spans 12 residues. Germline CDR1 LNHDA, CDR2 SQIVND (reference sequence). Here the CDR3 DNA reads TGTGCCAGTAGTCGGACGCCCTCAGAAGCTTTCTTT. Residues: CASSRTPSEAFF.

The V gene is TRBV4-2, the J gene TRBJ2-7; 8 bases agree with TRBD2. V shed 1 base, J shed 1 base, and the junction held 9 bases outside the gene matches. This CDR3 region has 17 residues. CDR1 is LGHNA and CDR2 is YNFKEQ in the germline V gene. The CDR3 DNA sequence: TGTGCCAGCAGCCAAGTAGTTCCCAGCGGGAGTTCCTACGAGCAGTACTTC. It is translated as CASSQVVPSGSSYEQYF.

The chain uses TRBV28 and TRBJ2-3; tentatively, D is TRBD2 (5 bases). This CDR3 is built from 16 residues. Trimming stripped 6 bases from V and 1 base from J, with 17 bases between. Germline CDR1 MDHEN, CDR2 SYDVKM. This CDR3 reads CASSNRGRARTDTQYF. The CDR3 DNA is TGTGCCAGCAGCAACCGCGGGCGGGCTCGCACAGATACGCAGTATTTT.

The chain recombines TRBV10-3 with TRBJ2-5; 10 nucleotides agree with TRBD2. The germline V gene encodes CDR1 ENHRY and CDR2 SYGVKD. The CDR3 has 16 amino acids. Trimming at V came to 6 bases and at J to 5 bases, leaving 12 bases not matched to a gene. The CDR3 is CAISPQAAGGSETQYF. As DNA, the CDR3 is TGTGCCATCAGCCCCCAGGCAGCGGGAGGGAGCGAGACCCAGTACTTC.

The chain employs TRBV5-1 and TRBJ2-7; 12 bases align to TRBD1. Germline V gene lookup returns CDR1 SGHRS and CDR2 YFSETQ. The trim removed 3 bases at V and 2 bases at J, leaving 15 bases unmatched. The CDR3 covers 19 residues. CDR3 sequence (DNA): TGCGCCAGCAGCTCGCCGTCGGGCGGGACAGGGGGCCTGACCTACGAGCAGTACTTC. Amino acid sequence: CASSSPSGGTGGLTYEQYF.

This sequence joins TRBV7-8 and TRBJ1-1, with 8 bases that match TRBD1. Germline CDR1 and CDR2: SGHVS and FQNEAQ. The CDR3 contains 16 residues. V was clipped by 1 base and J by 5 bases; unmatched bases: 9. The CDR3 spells CASSLVRGQGGTEAFF. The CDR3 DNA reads TGTGCCAGCAGCTTAGTTAGAGGACAGGGCGGGACTGAAGCTTTCTTT.

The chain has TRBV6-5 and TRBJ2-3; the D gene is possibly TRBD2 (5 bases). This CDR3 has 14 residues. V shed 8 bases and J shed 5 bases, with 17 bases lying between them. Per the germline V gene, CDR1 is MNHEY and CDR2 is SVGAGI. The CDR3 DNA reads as TGTGCCAGCGCACTAACGGGCCGGGGAGATACGCAGTATTTT. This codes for CASALTGRGDTQYF.

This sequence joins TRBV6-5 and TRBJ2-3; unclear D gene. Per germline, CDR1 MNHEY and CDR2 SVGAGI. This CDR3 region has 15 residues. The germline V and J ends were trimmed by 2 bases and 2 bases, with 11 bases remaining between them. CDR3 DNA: TGTGCCAGCAGTTACGAAGGATCCCCCACAGATACGCAGTATTTT. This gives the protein CASSYEGSPTDTQYF.

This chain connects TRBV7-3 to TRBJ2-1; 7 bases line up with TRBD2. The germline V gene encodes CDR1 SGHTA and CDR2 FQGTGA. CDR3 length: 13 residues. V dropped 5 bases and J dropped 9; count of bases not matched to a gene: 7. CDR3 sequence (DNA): TGTGCCAGCAGCCCAACTTGGGGGGGTGAGCAGTTCTTC. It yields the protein CASSPTWGGEQFF.

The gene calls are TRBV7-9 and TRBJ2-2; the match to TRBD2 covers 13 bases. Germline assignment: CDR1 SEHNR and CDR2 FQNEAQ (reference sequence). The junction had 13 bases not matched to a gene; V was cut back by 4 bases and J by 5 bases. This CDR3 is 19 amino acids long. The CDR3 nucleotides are TGTGCCAGCAGCTCAAAACCGGGACTAGCGGGGCGGGGAACCGGGGAGCTGTTTTTT. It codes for CASSSKPGLAGRGTGELFF.

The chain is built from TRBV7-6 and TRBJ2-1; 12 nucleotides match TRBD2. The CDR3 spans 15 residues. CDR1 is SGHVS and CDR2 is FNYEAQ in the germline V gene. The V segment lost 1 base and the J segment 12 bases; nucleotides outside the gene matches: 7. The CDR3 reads CASSLGLAGVYWQFF. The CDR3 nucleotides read TGTGCCAGCAGCTTAGGACTAGCGGGAGTATATTGGCAGTTCTTC.